This record looks at one T cell receptor (beta chain) sequence and its context. A much larger clone lies a single base off, so this may be a read error. These data belong to a study of blood T cell repertoires in COVID-19. Study background: Sample material is recorded as cDNA or gDNA derived from T cells, B-cell-depleted T cells, or PBMCs.

The V end lost 0 bases, the J end lost 3 bases, and 3 bases lay between the germline ends. The length of the CDR3 is 12 residues. CDR1 and CDR2 from the germline V gene are MGHRA and YSYEKL. Data came from immunoSEQ multiplex PCR; TCRdb stores just in-frame clones and leaves some out. The sample lists just over 250,000 clones; about 90% were seen once. Seattle enrolled patients during active infection and tracked them longitudinally. The V gene is TRBV4-1, the J gene TRBJ2-7; D gene unclear. The sequencing input was peripheral blood. This clonotype was sampled from a woman in her 70s with COVID-19, enrolled during active disease. In DNA, the CDR3 is TGCGCCAGCAGCCAAGATAGCTACGAGCAGTACTTC. Translated: CASSQDSYEQYF.